The next 4 T cell receptor beta chains were all read from a single sample in a study of T cells after posttransplantation cyclophosphamide. Produced via immunoSEQ multiplex PCR; TCRdb's table is partial and in-frame only. The sample has approximately 29,000 clones, about nine tenths seen once. Sequenced: PBMCs. Source of these receptors: a man aged 50 or older.

The V call is TRBV29-1, the J call TRBJ2-1; tentative D call: TRBD2 (6 bases). This CDR3 comprises 15 residues. Germline CDR1 is SQVTM and CDR2 is ANQGSEA. V was shortened by 2 bases and J by 5 bases, with 16 bases between the two germline ends. The CDR3 sequence: CSVEIKGGGNNEQFF. DNA for the CDR3: TGCAGCGTTGAAATAAAGGGAGGTGGCAACAATGAGCAGTTCTTC.

The rearrangement uses TRBV19 and TRBJ2-5, with 13 bases matching TRBD2. Trimming cost V 4 bases and J 2 bases; bases outside gene matches: 4. The CDR3 contains 16 residues. Per the germline V gene, CDR1 is LNHDA and CDR2 is SQIVND (reference sequence). The CDR3 DNA reads as TGTGCCAGTAGTAAACGGACTAGCGGGGGTCAAGAGACCCAGTACTTC. Translation gives CASSKRTSGGQETQYF.

The chain links TRBV19 to TRBJ2-1; no firm D call. Germline CDR1 is LNHDA and CDR2 is SQIVND (reference sequence). There are 13 residues in the CDR3. V was trimmed by 2 bases and J by 2 bases, leaving 4 bases between them. As DNA, the CDR3 is TGTGCCAGTAGTATACGGGCCTACAATGAGCAGTTCTTC. Translated: CASSIRAYNEQFF. Full variable domain (rest looked up from reference TRBV19 and TRBJ2-1): DGGITQSPKYLFRKEGQNVTLSCEQNLNHDAMYWYRQDPGQGLRLIYYSQIVNDFQKGDIAEGYSVSREKKESFPLTVTSAQKNPTAFYLCASSIRAYNEQFFGPGTRLTVL.

The V call is TRBV5-1, the J call TRBJ2-1; 12 positions match TRBD2. The trim removed 6 bases at V and 6 bases at J, leaving 7 bases unmatched. This CDR3 comprises 15 residues. The V gene's germline CDR1 is SGHRS and CDR2 YFSETQ. The CDR3: CASTSLAGGPNEQFF. CDR3 bases: TGCGCCAGCACCTCACTAGCGGGGGGCCCCAATGAGCAGTTCTTC.